This T cell receptor beta chain was captured in a study of a mutant IDH1 vaccine in newly diagnosed glioma. As for time point: week 47, end of study. Every vaccine dose comprised 300 ug of mutant IDH1 20-mer peptide plus topical imiquimod. Donors harbored newly found WHO grade 3 or 4 IDH1-mutant, ATRX-lost astrocytomas. Produced via immunoSEQ multiplex PCR; TCRdb's table is partial and in-frame only. Of tens of thousands of clones detected, around 83% appear once; the ten largest clones hold 3.8%. This CDR3 is built from 16 residues. With 11 bases clipped from V and 0 bases from J, the junction kept 11 bases outside the gene matches. Germline V gene data show CDR1 as LNHDA and CDR2 as SQIVND (reference sequence). Concerning this clone: Its antigen remains unknown.

The chain employs TRBV19 and TRBJ1-1; 11 bases are a match to TRBD1. Sequenced material: PBMCs, taken from a glioma patient whose treatment included an IDH1 peptide vaccine. This clonotype was obtained from a man aged 25-40 years with glioma. Here the CDR3 DNA reads TGTGCCTATCCGGGACAGGGGGATAAAATGAACACTGAAGCTTTCTTT. It is translated as CAYPGQGDKMNTEAFF.